This T cell receptor beta chain was captured by sequencing in a study of blood T cell repertoires in COVID-19. CDR1 and CDR2 from the germline V gene are DFQATT and SNEGSKA (reference sequence). There are 11 residues in the CDR3. The V end lost 3 bases, the J end lost 10 bases, and 10 bases lay between the germline ends. The table came from immunoSEQ multiplex PCR; TCRdb's copy has only in-frame clones and leaves some out. The sample includes 100,000 to 150,000 clones, 60% to 80% seen only once; the top ten take about 6.3%. The sample comprised peripheral blood. The chain uses TRBV20-1 and TRBJ2-1, with D perhaps TRBD2 (6 bases). The sequence was collected from an elderly man with COVID-19, enrolled during active disease. The CDR3 region has the DNA TGCAGTGCTAGTACTAGCCGGGAGCAGTTCTTC. It codes for CSASTSREQFF.